One sample yielded the 26 T cell receptor beta chains listed below, sequenced in a study of blood T cell repertoires in COVID-19. Libraries were prepared by immunoSEQ multiplex PCR; TCRdb keeps only in-frame clonotypes and omits some of them. Found here are more than 85,000 clones, roughly nine tenths of them singletons; the top ten hold approximately 5%. Sequencing was performed on peripheral blood. These receptors were obtained from a woman aged 50 to 65 with COVID-19, enrolled during active disease.

This chain uses TRBV28 with TRBJ2-5; 8 nucleotides match TRBD1. Germline loops: CDR1 MDHEN, CDR2 SYDVKM. The CDR3 has 13 amino acids. Trimming at V came to 7 bases and at J to 6 bases, leaving 7 bases not matched to a gene. The CDR3 DNA is TGTGCCAGCAACTCGGACAGGGCAAAGACCCAGTACTTC. This sequence encodes CASNSDRAKTQYF.

The gene calls are TRBV5-6 and TRBJ2-7; 12 bases are shared with TRBD2. The CDR3 spans 14 residues. The J segment lost 1 base and the V segment lost 6 bases, leaving 2 bases of the junction unmatched. The germline V gene encodes CDR1 SGHDT and CDR2 YYEEEE. The CDR3 region has the DNA TGTGCCAGCATCGGGACTAGCGGGTCCTACGAGCAGTACTTC. This translates into CASIGTSGSYEQYF.

V is TRBV5-1 and J is TRBJ1-2, with D hard to call. In germline, CDR1 is SGHRS, CDR2 YFSETQ. V was clipped by 6 bases and J by 14 bases, with 8 bases between them. The CDR3 has 8 amino acids. CDR3 bases: TGCGCCAGCATCCCTACTACCTTC. This sequence encodes CASIPTTF.

V is TRBV28 and J is TRBJ2-2, with D possibly TRBD1 on 6 matching bases. Trimming cost V 5 bases and J 0 bases, with 10 bases left between them. The CDR3 has 15 residues. Germline V CDR1 and CDR2: MDHEN, SYDVKM. In nucleotides, the CDR3 is TGTGCCAGCAGTCCCGGGACATCGAACACCGGGGAGCTGTTTTTT. It yields the protein CASSPGTSNTGELFF.

A single count supports this clone. J is TRBJ2-1 and V is TRBV5-1; TRBD2 aligns across 10 bases. The CDR3 totals 15 residues. The ends lost 1 base at V and 8 bases at J; junction bases unmatched: 6. CDR1 and CDR2 from the germline V gene are SGHRS and YFSETQ. As DNA, the CDR3 is TGCGCCAGCAGCTTGCCCAGCGGGGGGGCCGATGAGCAGTTCTTC. Translating it yields CASSLPSGGADEQFF.

This rearrangement joins TRBV5-1 to TRBJ1-5; 9 nucleotides line up with TRBD1. V dropped 4 bases and J dropped 4; count of bases not matched to a gene: 3. The CDR3 extends over 14 amino acids. Per the germline V gene, CDR1 is SGHRS and CDR2 is YFSETQ. CDR3 nucleotides: TGCGCCAGCAGCCCGGGACAGGGTAATCAGCCCCAGCATTTT. Amino acid sequence: CASSPGQGNQPQHF.

The chain combines TRBV6-5 with TRBJ2-3, with 7 bases that match TRBD1. CDR1 and CDR2 (germline): MNHEY, SVGAGI. Germline trimming cut 8 bases from V and 3 bases from J; bases unmatched to any gene: 8. The CDR3 runs 14 residues. CDR3 region: CASGTGAGTDTQYF. Written as DNA, the CDR3 is TGTGCCAGCGGAACAGGGGCCGGGACAGATACGCAGTATTTT.

V is TRBV28 and J is TRBJ1-4, with 7 nucleotides matching TRBD1. The V segment lost 3 bases and the J segment 6 bases; nucleotides outside the gene matches: 7. This CDR3 region has 15 residues. Germline lookup yields CDR1 MDHEN and CDR2 SYDVKM. The CDR3 coding sequence is TGTGCCAGCAGTTTTGGGGGGCAGGGGGATGAAAAACTGTTTTTT. Its translation is CASSFGGQGDEKLFF.

J is TRBJ1-4 and V is TRBV14; tentatively, D is TRBD1 (6 bases). The germline gives CDR1 SGHDN, CDR2 FVKESK. V was shortened by 4 bases and J by 8 bases, with 17 bases between the two germline ends. The CDR3 is 15 residues long. The CDR3 is CASSPLGGRGEKLFF. The CDR3 nucleotides are TGTGCCAGCAGCCCCTTAGGGGGTAGAGGAGAAAAACTGTTTTTT.

The rearrangement joins TRBV9 to TRBJ1-6, with a weak D call TRBD1 (6 bases). Germline V lookup: CDR1 SGDLS, CDR2 YYNGEE. The CDR3 has 16 residues. With 4 bases removed from V and 7 bases from J, the gap between germline ends came to 18 bases. The CDR3: CASSTTRGSVNSPLHF. The CDR3 DNA reads as TGTGCCAGCAGCACTACAAGGGGGTCCGTGAATTCACCCCTCCACTTT. Looking up the rest from reference TRBV9 and TRBJ1-6 gives the full variable domain: DSGVTQTPKHLITATGQRVTLRCSPRSGDLSVYWYQQSLDQGLQFLIQYYNGEERAKGNILERFSAQQFPDLHSELNLSSLELGDSALYFCASSTTRGSVNSPLHFGNGTRLTVT.

CDR3: CASSLDQEGYGYTF. The CDR3 DNA reads as TGTGCCAGCAGCTTGGACCAGGAGGGCTATGGCTACACCTTC. V and J are TRBV7-3 and TRBJ1-2; D is unresolved. Germline CDR1 is SGHTA and CDR2 is FQGTGA. CDR3 length: 14 amino acids. With 3 bases removed from V and 4 bases from J, the gap between germline ends came to 12 bases.

This chain joins TRBV5-4 and TRBJ2-7, with D possibly TRBD2 on 6 matching bases. The CDR3 is 16 residues long. Looked up from germline, CDR1 is SGHNT and CDR2 is YYREEE (reference sequence). The germline V and J ends were trimmed by 0 bases and 2 bases, with 15 bases remaining between them. The CDR3 is CASSLAGAGSTYEQYF. The CDR3 DNA reads TGTGCCAGCAGCTTGGCCGGGGCGGGATCGACCTACGAGCAGTACTTC.

The chain joins TRBV12-3 or TRBV12-4 to TRBJ2-3; D uncertain. V gave up 0 bases and J gave up 2 bases, with 3 bases separating them. The CDR3 totals 13 residues. CDR3 bases: TGTGCCAGCAGTTTAGCCTACACAGATACGCAGTATTTT. The encoded protein is CASSLAYTDTQYF.

The V and J genes are TRBV9 and TRBJ2-6; 9 nucleotides match TRBD1. CDR3 length: 18 amino acids. The ends lost 4 bases at V and 1 base at J; junction bases unmatched: 9. Germline values: CDR1 SGDLS, CDR2 YYNGEE. The CDR3 reads CASSPRGTGSSGANVLTF. The CDR3 bases are TGTGCCAGCAGCCCCAGGGGGACAGGGAGTTCTGGGGCCAACGTCCTGACTTTC.

The CDR3 loop reads CASSQNPSGGTFF. For the CDR3, the DNA is TGTGCCAGCTCGCAAAATCCCAGTGGGGGCACTTTCTTT. V usage is TRBV18 and J usage is TRBJ1-1; maybe TRBD1 (6 bases). Germline V gene lookup returns CDR1 KGHSH and CDR2 LQKENI. Trimming removed 6 bases at V and 12 bases at J, with 20 bases between. This CDR3 has 13 amino acids.

There are many counts of this clone. The rearrangement joins TRBV2 to TRBJ1-3; D unresolved. Germline V gene sequence: CDR1 SNHLY, CDR2 FYNNEI. Trimming left V 3 bases short and J 1 base short, with 4 bases between. The CDR3 contains 13 residues. The CDR3 loop is CASSDTSGNTIYF. The CDR3 DNA is TGTGCCAGCAGTGACACATCTGGAAACACCATATATTTT. The full variable domain, rest sourced from reference TRBV2 and TRBJ1-3, is EPEVTQTPSHQVTQMGQEVILRCVPISNHLYFYWYRQILGQKVEFLVSFYNNEISEKSEIFDDQFSVERPDGSNFTLKIRSTKLEDSAMYFCASSDTSGNTIYFGEGSWLTVV.

The chain links TRBV3-1 (or the pseudogene TRBV3-2) to TRBJ2-7, with D perhaps TRBD2 (6 bases). From germline, CDR1 is LGHDT and CDR2 YNNKEL (reference sequence). CDR3 length: 11 amino acids. The V gene lost 11 bases and the J gene lost 5 bases, with 13 bases spanning the gap. CDR3 loop: CASGDFDEQYF. In DNA, the CDR3 is TGTGCCTCCGGGGACTTCGACGAGCAGTACTTC.

The chain combines TRBV3-1 (or the pseudogene TRBV3-2) with TRBJ2-2, with 9 bases that match TRBD2. The CDR3 runs 16 residues. Germline assignment: CDR1 LGHDT and CDR2 YNNKEL (reference sequence). The ends lost 2 bases at V and 7 bases at J; junction bases unmatched: 8. This chain's CDR3 is CASSQSTLAGIGELFF. The CDR3 nucleotides read TGTGCCAGCAGCCAATCTACGCTAGCGGGGATCGGGGAGCTGTTTTTT.

The V call is TRBV7-2, the J call TRBJ2-3; D remains unclear. CDR3 length: 12 amino acids. Germline CDR1 SGHTA, CDR2 FQGNSA. The V end was cut by 1 base, the J end by 8 bases, with 7 bases between. The CDR3 here is CASSLDFGTQYF. In DNA, the CDR3 is TGTGCCAGCAGCTTAGACTTTGGTACGCAGTATTTT.

The CDR3: CASSEGLVGDTQYF. Written as DNA, the CDR3 is TGTGCCAGCAGTGAAGGACTAGTGGGCGATACGCAGTATTTT. The chain combines TRBV6-1 with TRBJ2-3, with D possibly matching TRBD2 (6 bases). Trimming removed 1 base at V and 6 bases at J, with 11 bases between. Germline V gene data show CDR1 as MNHNS and CDR2 as SASEGT. This CDR3 contains 14 residues.

The J gene is TRBJ2-3, the V gene TRBV13; 13 bases agree with TRBD2. This CDR3 spans 17 amino acids. Looked up from germline, CDR1 is PRHDT and CDR2 is FYEKMQ (reference sequence). Trimming removed 1 base from V and 6 bases from J; junction bases left unmatched: 7. CDR3 in amino acids: CASSLVQGLAGRDTQYF. DNA for the CDR3: TGTGCCAGCAGCTTAGTCCAGGGACTAGCGGGGAGGGATACGCAGTATTTT. The full variable domain, its missing parts supplied by reference TRBV13 and TRBJ2-3, is AAGVIQSPRHLIKEKRETATLKCYPIPRHDTVYWYQQGPGQDPQFLISFYEKMQSDKGSIPDRFSAQQFSDYHSELNMSSLELGDSALYFCASSLVQGLAGRDTQYFGPGTRLTVL.

The chain joins TRBV19 to TRBJ2-7, with D perhaps TRBD1 (6 bases). Germline V gene sequence: CDR1 LNHDA, CDR2 SQIVND (reference sequence). V was clipped by 5 bases and J by 4 bases, with 12 bases between them. This CDR3 spans 13 amino acids. This CDR3 reads CASSHPQGYEQYF. The DNA of the CDR3 is TGTGCCAGTAGTCATCCCCAGGGGTACGAGCAGTACTTC.

This clone was found once. V is TRBV30 and J is TRBJ2-5; D remains unclear. Per germline, CDR1 GTSNPN and CDR2 SVGIG (reference sequence). Trimming removed 5 bases at V and 1 base at J, with 5 bases between. The CDR3 has 11 amino acids. CDR3 DNA sequence: TGTGCCTGGGCCATCCAAGAGACCCAGTACTTC. Its protein product is CAWAIQETQYF.

This clone was seen a single time. This chain links TRBV5-4 with TRBJ1-3; 9 nucleotides agree with TRBD1. J lost 3 bases, V lost 4 bases, and 5 bases had no gene match. This CDR3 contains 15 residues. CDR1 is SGHNT and CDR2 is YYREEE in the germline V gene (reference sequence). The CDR3 DNA follows: TGTGCCAGCAGCGTAGACAGGGGGTATGGAAACACCATATATTTT. Translated, it gives CASSVDRGYGNTIYF.

Only one count was recorded for this clone. The chain employs TRBV18 and TRBJ2-7; 7 positions match TRBD1. Germline V gene lookup returns CDR1 KGHSH and CDR2 LQKENI. V was clipped by 0 bases and J by 5 bases; unmatched bases: 4. The CDR3 is 14 residues long. CDR3 in DNA: TGTGCCAGCTCACCACCGGGACAGTCCCACGAGCAGTACTTC. It codes for CASSPPGQSHEQYF.

V is TRBV4-2 and J is TRBJ1-1; TRBD1 matches 7 bases. Germline V CDR1 and CDR2: LGHNA, YNFKEQ. CDR3 length: 14 residues. V was clipped by 4 bases and J by 2 bases; unmatched bases: 4. Here the CDR3 reads CASSRRQGNTEAFF. CDR3 DNA: TGTGCCAGCAGCCGTCGACAGGGAAACACTGAAGCTTTCTTT.